This TCR beta chain was recovered during a study of neurological immune-mediated disorders. Study-wide points: The absence of shared CDR3 amino acid sequences among expanded clones across subjects suggests private repertoires in all groups.

The CDR3 extends over 14 amino acids. The germline gives CDR1 SGHRS, CDR2 YFSETQ. Trimming left V 4 bases short and J 2 bases short, with 12 bases between. The cDNA was generated through 5'RACE incorporating 10-nucleotide random UMIs. Using its own MiXCR run on the 5' RACE reads, TCRdb lists one record per CDR3 protein. The sample has under 70,000 distinct CDR3 sequences; 20% to 30% are singletons. This clonotype was observed a single time. Its cognate antigen is unknown. The sample's time point: technical triplicate 2. Sequenced sample: PBMCs. The sequence came from a man aged 55 to 70 with HTLV-1-associated myelopathy (HAM/TSP). This chain links TRBV5-1 with TRBJ2-5; D unclear. For the CDR3, the DNA is TGCGCCAGCAGCCCAAGGACCGATCAAGAGACCCAGTACTTC. Residues: CASSPRTDQETQYF.